This T cell receptor beta chain was retrieved from a study of blood T cell repertoires in COVID-19. Study information: Samples representing acute and convalescent COVID-19 were sourced from the United States, Italy and Spain.

In the study's own analysis: Researchers report that nucleated cell counts were estimated from reference gene primer amplification. Only in-frame clones appear in the TCRdb table, and some are missing; sequencing was by immunoSEQ multiplex PCR. The V and J calls and the clone size are those of that table, but D and trimming were determined from the DNA. The data show under 300,000 clones, with approximately 80% seen just once and over 14% held by the top ten. The CDR3 sequence is 13 residues long. V lost 3 bases and J lost 2, with 9 bases in between. The V gene's germline CDR1 is SGHRS and CDR2 YFSETQ. Participants were aged roughly 18 to 100 years from roughly 26 US areas. Donors in Cohort 3 who had recovered were those with two negative PCRs, healthcare professional clearance, or resolution of their symptoms.

The genes are TRBV5-1 and TRBJ2-7; D is perhaps TRBD2 (6 bases). This clonotype was obtained from a man aged 35 to 55 who had recovered from COVID-19. The sequenced material came from PBMCs or T cells enriched from blood (not recorded which). For the CDR3, the DNA is TGCGCCAGCAGCTGGGAGGACCCCTACGAGCAGTACTTC. Translating gives CASSWEDPYEQYF.